The table lists the clone carrying this T cell receptor (beta chain) with many counts. The antigen remains undetermined. With 10-nucleotide random UMIs, 5'RACE was used to make the cDNA. TCRdb reprocessed the 5' RACE reads with MiXCR, giving one entry per CDR3 protein. The sample lists fewer than 85,000 distinct CDR3 sequences, 17% seen once, with approximately 15% in the top ten. CDR3 length equals 11 residues. The germline gives CDR1 DFQATT, CDR2 SNEGSKA (reference sequence). Trimming cost V 7 bases and J 5 bases, with 10 bases left between them. This entry comes from a study of neurological immune-mediated disorders. Points from the study as a whole: None of the CDR3 amino acid sequences found in expanded clones was shared across subjects. This suggests that the TCR-beta repertoires were private in all groups.

This TCR was sampled from a woman aged 40 to 49 in good health. V usage is TRBV20-1 and J usage is TRBJ2-3; possibly TRBD2 for D (6 bases). The sample was PBMCs. CDR3: CSERRGDTQYF. In DNA, the CDR3 is TGCAGTGAAAGGCGGGGAGATACGCAGTATTTT.